A selection of T cell receptor beta chains follows, all from one sample in a study of radiation and T cells in renal cell carcinoma. The protocol was immunoSEQ multiplex PCR, while the TCRdb copy is restricted to in-frame clones and leaves out a portion. The table records some 7,400 clones, 65% of them present only once. Source: tumor tissue, taken from a patient whose treatment was nephrectomy without radiotherapy. These receptor sequences come from a woman aged 70-85 years with renal cell carcinoma. CDR3s include the opening cysteine and the closing phenylalanine or tryptophan. A D gene is named only where the DNA matches it firmly. Expanded clones are given a class, and other clones once, few, many or no size at all.

clone_size j_call d_call v_call cdr3_aa cdr3_nt
once TRBJ2-7 - TRBV9 CASSPHGDYEQYF TGTGCCAGCAGCCCTCATGGGGACTACGAGCAGTACTTC
- TRBJ1-4 - TRBV2 CASSEDILGELFF TGTGCCAGCAGTGAGGACATCCTTGGGGAACTGTTTTTT
- TRBJ2-3 - TRBV4-3 CASSQDYQPDEDTQYF TGCGCCAGCAGCCAAGATTACCAACCTGATGAAGATACGCAGTATTTT
- TRBJ2-7 - TRBV27 CASSLLGSTYEQYF TGTGCCAGCAGTTTACTTGGCAGCACCTACGAGCAGTACTTC
once TRBJ2-5 TRBD2 TRBV5-6 CASSLLARETQYF TGTGCCAGCAGCTTACTAGCGCGAGAGACCCAGTACTTC
- TRBJ1-2 - TRBV6-5 CASSYSGGIGYTF TGTGCCAGCAGTTACTCCGGGGGAATTGGCTACACCTTC
- TRBJ2-7 - TRBV6-6 CASSYQRTYEQYF TGTGCCAGCAGTTACCAGAGAACCTACGAGCAGTACTTC
- TRBJ2-3 - TRBV9 CASTIGPDDTDTQYF TGTGCCAGCACCATAGGGCCAGACGATACAGATACGCAGTATTTT
few TRBJ1-2 TRBD1 TRBV15 CATGQGDYGYTF TGTGCCACCGGACAGGGGGACTATGGCTACACCTTC
- TRBJ1-1 TRBD1 TRBV7-9 CASSSQQGGTEAFF TGTGCCAGCAGCTCGCAACAGGGGGGGACTGAAGCTTTCTTT
- TRBJ1-3 - TRBV19 CASRPTRGGNTIYF TGTGCCAGTAGACCGACACGAGGAGGAAACACCATATATTTT
- TRBJ1-1 TRBD1 TRBV11-2 CASSLVMGQVNTEAFF TGTGCCAGCAGCTTAGTTATGGGACAGGTGAACACTGAAGCTTTCTTT
- TRBJ1-1 TRBD1 TRBV5-1 CASSLRTGGDEAFF TGCGCCAGCAGCTTGAGGACAGGAGGGGATGAAGCTTTCTTT
- TRBJ1-5 TRBD1 TRBV18 CANTTGGRNQPQHF TGTGCCAACACTACAGGGGGCAGGAATCAGCCCCAGCATTTT
few TRBJ1-2 TRBD1 TRBV18 CASSDWTGGYTF TGTGCCAGCTCAGATTGGACAGGTGGCTACACCTTC
- TRBJ2-7 - TRBV27 CASSSIGFMPYEQYF TGTGCCAGCAGTTCCATAGGGTTTATGCCCTACGAGCAGTACTTC
- TRBJ1-2 - TRBV4-3 CASQAGMGGGYGYTF TGCGCCAGCCAAGCGGGGATGGGGGGCGGCTATGGCTACACCTTC
- TRBJ2-2 - TRBV19 CASSEATGELFF TGTGCCAGTAGTGAAGCCACCGGGGAGCTGTTTTTT
- TRBJ2-7 - TRBV19 CASSEGLTYEQYF TGTGCCAGCTCAGAGGGACTTACCTACGAGCAGTACTTC
- TRBJ1-5 TRBD1 TRBV7-2 CASSRTGEPQHF TGTGCCAGCAGCCGAACAGGGGAGCCCCAGCATTTT
few TRBJ1-1 - TRBV6-1 CATGQGGTTEAFF TGTGCCACAGGGCAGGGAGGGACCACTGAAGCTTTCTTT
medium-sized TRBJ1-2 - TRBV7-9 CASSLGPLYGYTF TGTGCCAGCAGCTTAGGACCGCTTTATGGCTACACCTTC
- TRBJ2-7 - TRBV6-1 CASSEGLYYEQYF TGTGCCAGCAGTGAAGGGCTATACTACGAGCAGTACTTC
once TRBJ1-3 - TRBV18 CASAATLGDTIYF TGTGCCAGCGCGGCGACCCTTGGAGACACCATATATTTT
- TRBJ2-7 - TRBV5-1 CASSPTPTDNYEQYF TGCGCCAGCAGCCCCACCCCCACAGATAACTACGAGCAGTACTTC
- TRBJ1-1 TRBD1 TRBV5-1 CASSLRTGGYTEAFF TGCGCCAGCAGCCTTCGGACAGGGGGCTACACTGAAGCTTTCTTT
- TRBJ2-2 - TRBV5-6 CASSPGRYTGELFF TGTGCCAGCAGCCCCGGACGGTACACCGGGGAGCTGTTTTTT
once TRBJ2-1 - TRBV27 CASSLTGFNSYNEQFF TGTGCCAGCAGTCTAACAGGGTTTAACTCCTACAATGAGCAGTTCTTC
medium-sized TRBJ1-5 TRBD1 TRBV9 CASSVEGQVNQPQHF TGTGCCAGCAGCGTAGAAGGACAGGTGAATCAGCCCCAGCATTTT
- TRBJ1-2 TRBD1 TRBV7-2 CASSRTGTGDGYTF TGTGCCAGCAGCAGGACCGGGACAGGGGATGGCTACACCTTC
- TRBJ1-5 - TRBV2 CASSARAARGNQPQHF TGTGCCAGCAGTGCCCGGGCCGCGAGGGGGAATCAGCCCCAGCATTTT
- TRBJ2-2 - TRBV18 CASSPPMNTGELFF TGTGCCAGCTCACCTCCTATGAACACCGGGGAGCTGTTTTTT
- TRBJ2-1 - TRBV19 CASSSRSSYNEQFF TGTGCCAGTAGTAGCAGGAGCTCCTACAATGAGCAGTTCTTC
few TRBJ1-2 - TRBV2 CASSTGANYGYTF TGTGCCAGCAGTACAGGAGCTAACTATGGCTACACCTTC
- TRBJ2-6 - TRBV19 CASRRWGRDSGANVLTF TGTGCCAGTAGGCGGTGGGGCAGGGACTCTGGGGCCAACGTCCTGACTTTC
- TRBJ1-1 - TRBV5-1 CASSPTMGNTEAFF TGCGCCAGCAGCCCTACGATGGGGAACACTGAAGCTTTCTTT
few TRBJ1-5 - TRBV29-1 CSVGHSNQPQHF TGCAGCGTTGGGCATAGCAATCAGCCCCAGCATTTT
- TRBJ2-3 TRBD2 TRBV27 CASAGGADTQYF TGTGCCAGCGCCGGGGGGGCAGATACGCAGTATTTT
- TRBJ1-5 - TRBV6-4 CASSDPECPYSNQPQHF TGTGCCAGCAGTGACCCCGAATGTCCATATAGCAATCAGCCCCAGCATTTT
- TRBJ2-1 - TRBV6-6 CASSSLQGGEQFF TGTGCCAGCAGTTCCCTACAGGGAGGCGAGCAGTTCTTC
- TRBJ2-7 - TRBV30 CAWSITGYEQYF TGTGCCTGGAGTATAACAGGGTACGAGCAGTACTTC
- TRBJ1-2 - TRBV4-1 CASRPSSYRVYGYTF TGCGCCAGCAGGCCTTCCTCTTACAGGGTCTATGGCTACACCTTC